This T cell receptor beta chain was documented in a study of T cell responses to AZD1222 COVID-19 vaccine. Some clones are missing from TCRdb's copy, which holds only in-frame ones; the method was immunoSEQ multiplex PCR. The sample carries approximately 140,000 clones, approximately 85% recorded once. The TCR sequence derives from an adult in good health. Source: peripheral blood, taken on day 0 of MenACWY control vaccination.

As DNA, the CDR3 is TGTGCCAGCATCGCCAGGGCGCCCTACGAGCAGTACTTC. Translating gives CASIARAPYEQYF. The V and J genes are TRBV28 and TRBJ2-7; weak D call: TRBD1 (5 bases). This CDR3 is built from 13 residues. Germline V gene sequence: CDR1 MDHEN, CDR2 SYDVKM. Trimming took 7 bases from V and 2 from J, leaving 12 bases between them.